Presented here are 32 T cell receptor beta chains from one specimen sequenced in a study of shared clonotypes between healthy human individuals. Clones were sequenced by immunoSEQ multiplex PCR, and TCRdb holds only the in-frame ones, with some missing. The sample lists a few million clones, approximately 94% occurring once. Source material: naive CD4+ T cells sorted from blood. Regarding subset: CD45RA+ positively selected. These receptors were collected from a man aged 18 to 29 in good health.

The J gene is TRBJ2-7, the V gene TRBV7-9; TRBD2 matches at 11 bases. V shed 5 bases and J 0 bases; nucleotides not matched to a gene: 6. The germline V gene has CDR1 SEHNR and CDR2 FQNEAQ (reference sequence). This CDR3 region has 16 residues. The CDR3 DNA sequence: TGTGCCAGCAGCCCCAAGGGGACTAGCGGCTCCTACGAGCAGTACTTC. It is translated as CASSPKGTSGSYEQYF.

The chain employs TRBV4-3 and TRBJ2-1; D is perhaps TRBD1 or TRBD2 (5 bases each). Germline CDR1 and CDR2: LGHNA and YSLEER. The CDR3 totals 19 residues. Trimming pared 0 bases from V and 7 bases from J, leaving 25 bases between. Here the CDR3 DNA reads TGCGCCAGCAGCCAAGAAAACGGGGCATTGTGGGGGAGAGGAAATGAGCAGTTCTTC. Translated: CASSQENGALWGRGNEQFF.

The V and J genes are TRBV5-4 and TRBJ2-7; D remains ambiguous. Germline assignment: CDR1 SGHNT and CDR2 YYREEE (reference sequence). V lost 2 bases, J lost 2 bases, and 17 bases lay in between. CDR3 length: 16 residues. The CDR3 reads CASSLRLVGGTYEQYF. CDR3 nucleotides: TGTGCCAGCAGCTTACGCTTGGTCGGCGGTACCTACGAGCAGTACTTC.

The gene calls are TRBV10-3 and TRBJ2-1; D is perhaps TRBD2 (6 bases). The CDR3 spans 11 residues. From germline, CDR1 is ENHRY and CDR2 SYGVKD. With 6 bases removed from V and 6 bases from J, the gap between germline ends came to 6 bases. The CDR3 DNA is TGTGCCATCAGGGGGGGCAATGAGCAGTTCTTC. Encoded protein: CAIRGGNEQFF.

This rearrangement joins TRBV27 to TRBJ1-6; 7 nucleotides line up with TRBD1. The ends lost 1 base at V and 6 bases at J; junction bases unmatched: 6. This CDR3 is 16 amino acids long. From germline, CDR1 is MNHEY and CDR2 SMNVEV (reference sequence). The CDR3, as DNA: TGTGCCAGCAGTTTATTGGGGACAGACACTAATTCACCCCTCCACTTT. Amino acids: CASSLLGTDTNSPLHF.

The chain employs TRBV4-1 and TRBJ2-4; the D is unclear. The CDR3 length is 18 residues. CDR1 is MGHRA and CDR2 is YSYEKL in the germline V gene. The V and J ends lost 1 base and 1 base respectively, with 17 bases between them. CDR3 sequence reads: CASSQGRQSGPAKNIQYF. CDR3 nucleotide sequence: TGCGCCAGCAGCCAAGGACGTCAGTCCGGGCCGGCCAAAAACATTCAGTACTTC.

The chain carries TRBV6-1 and TRBJ1-5; 9 bases agree with TRBD1. V trimming: 4 bases; J trimming: 6 bases; junction bases outside the gene matches: 4. The germline V gene has CDR1 MNHNS and CDR2 SASEGT. The CDR3 sequence is 14 residues long. The CDR3 region is CASSVGTGLQPQHF. In nucleotides, the CDR3 is TGTGCCAGCAGTGTCGGGACAGGGCTTCAGCCCCAGCATTTT.

Only one count was recorded for this clone. The rearrangement uses TRBV9 and TRBJ1-6, with D maybe TRBD1 (6 bases). The germline V gene encodes CDR1 SGDLS and CDR2 YYNGEE. The CDR3 sequence is 15 residues long. Trimming removed 4 bases at V and 6 bases at J, with 14 bases between. Here the CDR3 DNA reads TGTGCCAGCAGCCCTCAGACAGGACCTAATTCACCCCTCCACTTT. Its translation: CASSPQTGPNSPLHF.

This clone was observed a handful of times. The chain combines TRBV6-1 with TRBJ1-5; D may be TRBD1 (6 bases). The CDR3 is 14 residues long. Trimming stripped 4 bases from V and 5 bases from J, with 12 bases between. Germline lookup yields CDR1 MNHNS and CDR2 SASEGT. The CDR3 here is CASSAGAGDQPQHF. CDR3 DNA sequence: TGTGCCAGCAGTGCGGGGGCGGGGGATCAGCCCCAGCATTTT.

This clone was observed a single time. The chain couples TRBV30 to TRBJ2-2; no firm D call. Germline assignment: CDR1 GTSNPN and CDR2 SVGIG (reference sequence). The CDR3 is made up of 13 amino acids. The germline V and J ends were trimmed by 0 bases and 6 bases, with 8 bases remaining between them. CDR3 DNA sequence: TGTGCCTGGAGTGTAGTGTCGCCCGGGGAGCTGTTTTTT. It encodes CAWSVVSPGELFF.

Details on this clone: The sample has other DNA sequences that encode this CDR3 too. As DNA, the CDR3 is TGTGCCAGCAGCTTAATCTACGAGCAGTACTTC. Protein sequence: CASSLIYEQYF. The V and J genes are TRBV5-8 and TRBJ2-7, with D uncertain. Germline V lookup: CDR1 SGHTS, CDR2 YDEGEE. The V end was cut by 2 bases, the J end by 3 bases, with 3 bases between. The CDR3 is 11 residues long.

This chain joins TRBV7-9 and TRBJ2-7; D perhaps matches TRBD2 (6 bases). The CDR3 is made up of 13 amino acids. Trimming shortened V by 3 bases and J by 6 bases, and 12 bases separated the two germline ends. Germline V gene data show CDR1 as SEHNR and CDR2 as FQNEAQ (reference sequence). CDR3: CASSFVGSIEQYF. The CDR3 region has the DNA TGTGCCAGCAGCTTCGTCGGGAGTATCGAGCAGTACTTC.

This rearrangement joins TRBV19 to TRBJ2-6; 7 bases align to TRBD2. Germline assignment: CDR1 LNHDA and CDR2 SQIVND (reference sequence). V dropped 11 bases and J dropped 2; count of bases not matched to a gene: 12. CDR3 size: 16 residues. CDR3 protein: CASGLREQTGANVLTF. The CDR3 DNA reads TGTGCCTCCGGGCTGCGGGAGCAAACTGGGGCCAACGTCCTGACTTTC.

The chain carries TRBV7-2 and TRBJ2-3; 7 bases fit TRBD1. The V gene's germline CDR1 is SGHTA and CDR2 FQGNSA. V was clipped by 1 base and J by 2 bases; unmatched bases: 6. CDR3 length: 16 residues. In DNA, the CDR3 is TGTGCCAGCAGCTTAGGACAGGGAAGAGCCACAGATACGCAGTATTTT. Translation: CASSLGQGRATDTQYF.

This sequence joins TRBV7-2 and TRBJ2-7, with 11 nucleotides matching TRBD2. Trimming took 4 bases from V and 2 from J; bases not matched to a gene: 7. This CDR3 has 16 amino acids. CDR1 SGHTA and CDR2 FQGNSA come from the germline V gene. Here the CDR3 reads CASSSGLAGPTYEQYF. Written as DNA, the CDR3 is TGTGCCAGCAGCTCTGGACTAGCGGGTCCGACCTACGAGCAGTACTTC.

The chain employs TRBV7-9 and TRBJ2-1, with D tentatively TRBD2 (5 bases). Germline assignment: CDR1 SEHNR and CDR2 FQNEAQ (reference sequence). Trimming stripped 1 base from V and 6 bases from J, with 13 bases between. This CDR3 has 15 residues. CDR3 residues: CASSLGAVFVNEQFF. CDR3 sequence (DNA): TGTGCCAGCAGCTTAGGAGCGGTCTTCGTCAATGAGCAGTTCTTC.

This clone showed up just once. The genes are TRBV9 and TRBJ1-1; D gene unclear. The length of the CDR3 is 15 residues. V was trimmed by 0 bases and J by 1 base, leaving 10 bases between them. Germline CDR1 is SGDLS and CDR2 is YYNGEE. The CDR3 DNA follows: TGTGCCAGCAGCGTAGCTGGCACCAAGAACACTGAAGCTTTCTTT. Amino acid sequence: CASSVAGTKNTEAFF.

The chain carries TRBV5-1 and TRBJ1-6, with 7 bases identical to TRBD1. Per germline, CDR1 SGHRS and CDR2 YFSETQ. The CDR3 has 15 amino acids. The ends lost 5 bases at V and 6 bases at J; junction bases unmatched: 8. CDR3: CASSFGQAVNSPLHF. The CDR3 DNA is TGCGCCAGCAGTTTCGGACAGGCCGTTAATTCACCCCTCCACTTT. The entire variable domain, with the rest obtained from reference TRBV5-1 and TRBJ1-6, is as follows: KAGVTQTPRYLIKTRGQQVTLSCSPISGHRSVSWYQQTPGQGLQFLFEYFSETQRNKGNFPGRFSGRQFSNSRSEMNVSTLELGDSALYLCASSFGQAVNSPLHFGNGTRLTVT.

The chain combines TRBV18 with TRBJ2-6; 14 positions match TRBD2. Trimming cost V 5 bases and J 0 bases; bases outside gene matches: 3. This CDR3 region has 18 residues. The germline gives CDR1 KGHSH, CDR2 LQKENI. The CDR3 protein is CASSGLAGGNSGANVLTF. The CDR3 coding sequence is TGTGCCAGCTCAGGACTAGCGGGGGGCAACTCTGGGGCCAACGTCCTGACTTTC.

This clone was found once. The V gene is TRBV6-5, the J gene TRBJ2-5; D gene uncertain. The germline CDR1 and CDR2 sequences are MNHEY and SVGAGI. V was shortened by 4 bases and J by 1 base, with 7 bases between the two germline ends. The CDR3 sequence is 13 residues long. Here the CDR3 reads CASSLAAQETQYF. The CDR3, as DNA: TGTGCCAGCAGTTTAGCAGCCCAAGAGACCCAGTACTTC.

The chain's CDR3 is CASSVTSGVTDTQYF. CDR3 coding DNA: TGTGCCAGCAGTGTGACTAGCGGGGTCACAGATACGCAGTATTTT. V is TRBV6-4 and J is TRBJ2-3; 11 nucleotides line up with TRBD2. From germline, CDR1 is MRHNA and CDR2 SNTAGT. The ends lost 4 bases at V and 2 bases at J; junction bases unmatched: 2. This CDR3 comprises 15 residues.

V gene TRBV5-1 combines with J gene TRBJ2-1; D assignment may be TRBD1 or TRBD2 (5 bases each). Trimming left V 1 base short and J 6 bases short, with 17 bases between. The length of the CDR3 is 16 residues. Germline lookup yields CDR1 SGHRS and CDR2 YFSETQ. The CDR3 sequence is CASSLRPGRGVNEQFF. The CDR3 DNA reads as TGCGCCAGCAGCTTGAGACCGGGTCGAGGGGTCAATGAGCAGTTCTTC.

The J gene is TRBJ1-6, the V gene TRBV7-9; TRBD1 agrees at 8 bases. The length of the CDR3 is 15 residues. V lost 5 bases to trimming and J lost 7 bases; unmatched junction nucleotides: 7. CDR1 is SEHNR and CDR2 is FQNEAQ in the germline V gene (reference sequence). CDR3 sequence reads: CASSLDRVENSPLHF. As DNA, the CDR3 is TGTGCCAGCAGCCTGGACAGGGTGGAAAATTCACCCCTCCACTTT.

J is TRBJ2-6 and V is TRBV7-2; 11 positions agree with TRBD1. Germline CDR1 SGHTA, CDR2 FQGNSA. The CDR3 totals 19 residues. After removal of 5 bases from V and 0 bases from J, the junction contained 9 bases not matched to a gene. This chain's CDR3 is CASSPQWTGGISGANVLTF. The CDR3 region has the DNA TGTGCCAGCAGCCCGCAATGGACAGGGGGCATCTCTGGGGCCAACGTCCTGACTTTC.

This clone was found once. This sequence joins TRBV30 and TRBJ1-3, with D uncertain. The germline V and J ends were trimmed by 0 bases and 4 bases, with 10 bases remaining between them. CDR3 length: 14 residues. Germline V gene sequence: CDR1 GTSNPN, CDR2 SVGIG (reference sequence). Here the CDR3 DNA reads TGTGCCTGGAGTGTACACACAGCCGGAAACACCATATATTTT. This gives the protein CAWSVHTAGNTIYF.

V and J are TRBV5-1 and TRBJ1-1; tentative D call: TRBD1 (6 bases). CDR1 is SGHRS and CDR2 is YFSETQ in the germline V gene. This CDR3 contains 14 residues. V was pared by 3 bases and J by 1 base, with 10 bases between. This CDR3 reads CASSSKQGNTEAFF. Here the CDR3 DNA reads TGCGCCAGCAGCTCGAAACAGGGGAACACTGAAGCTTTCTTT.

Comments on this clone: Within the sample, other DNA sequences also encode this same CDR3. Here the CDR3 reads CASSPRQGEGELFF. In DNA form, the CDR3 reads TGTGCCAGCTCACCAAGACAGGGAGAAGGGGAGCTGTTTTTT. The chain recombines TRBV18 with TRBJ2-2; 7 nucleotides line up with TRBD1. The CDR3 consists of 14 residues. J lost 8 bases, V lost 2 bases, and 5 bases had no gene match. The germline CDR1 and CDR2 sequences are KGHSH and LQKENI.

The chain couples TRBV7-9 to TRBJ1-1; D uncertain. The CDR3 runs to 15 residues. Germline assignment: CDR1 SEHNR and CDR2 FQNEAQ (reference sequence). V was trimmed by 5 bases and J by 1 base, leaving 14 bases between them. This chain's CDR3 is CASSPQVRGNTEAFF. CDR3 in DNA: TGTGCCAGCAGCCCGCAGGTGCGGGGGAACACTGAAGCTTTCTTT. Looking up the rest from reference TRBV7-9 and TRBJ1-1 gives the full variable domain: DTGVSQNPRHKITKRGQNVTFRCDPISEHNRLYWYRQTLGQGPEFLTYFQNEAQLEKSRLLSDRFSAERPKGSFSTLEIQRTEQGDSAMYLCASSPQVRGNTEAFFGQGTRLTVV.

This chain joins TRBV27 and TRBJ2-5; D remains ambiguous. Germline lookup yields CDR1 MNHEY and CDR2 SMNVEV (reference sequence). The CDR3 runs 15 residues. V shed 5 bases and J shed 9 bases, with 22 bases lying between them. CDR3 nucleotide sequence: TGTGCCAGCAGTCCTTATGGCAGCGCATCAGGCTCCCAGTACTTC. As protein: CASSPYGSASGSQYF.

A remark on this clone: Other DNA sequences within the sample encode an identical CDR3. The chain carries TRBV6-5 and TRBJ2-2, with D possibly called TRBD1 or TRBD2 (5 bases each). This CDR3 region has 15 residues. CDR1 is MNHEY, CDR2 SVGAGI, per germline. Trimming removed 0 bases at V and 2 bases at J, with 7 bases between. The CDR3 is CASSYSGVNTGELFF. In nucleotides, the CDR3 is TGTGCCAGCAGTTACTCGGGGGTTAACACCGGGGAGCTGTTTTTT.

This chain's CDR3 is CASSPGTERNTIYF. CDR3 in DNA: TGTGCCAGCAGTCCCGGGACAGAAAGAAACACCATATATTTT. The rearrangement joins TRBV6-5 to TRBJ1-3, with TRBD1 identical over 7 bases. CDR3 size: 14 residues. The junction had 6 bases not matched to a gene; V was cut back by 5 bases and J by 5 bases. Germline values: CDR1 MNHEY, CDR2 SVGAGI.

The chain has TRBV7-6 and TRBJ1-2; D is possibly TRBD1 (5 bases). The germline V gene has CDR1 SGHVS and CDR2 FNYEAQ. With 5 bases removed from V and 4 bases from J, the gap between germline ends came to 17 bases. CDR3 length: 15 amino acids. CDR3 in amino acids: CASSRLPDSIYGYTF. In nucleotides, the CDR3 is TGTGCCAGCAGCCGCCTCCCAGACAGCATCTATGGCTACACCTTC.